What follows are 26 T cell receptor beta chains derived from one specimen sequenced in a study of blood T cell repertoires in COVID-19. TCRdb's table, derived via immunoSEQ multiplex PCR, lists solely in-frame clones and lacks some. Seen here are 120,000 or so clones, around 83% observed once, and the top ten hold around 17%. Source material: peripheral blood. The receptors originated from a woman aged 45-65 years with acute or convalescent COVID-19.

The table lists this clone with a few counts. The rearrangement joins TRBV20-1 to TRBJ2-7; a weak D match, TRBD2 (6 bases). Trimming removed 3 bases at V and 2 bases at J, with 17 bases between. This CDR3 has 15 residues. Germline V CDR1 and CDR2: DFQATT, SNEGSKA (reference sequence). CDR3 bases: TGCAGTGCTAGTCTCCCCCGGGGGACTGCCTACGAGCAGTACTTC. Amino acids: CSASLPRGTAYEQYF.

V usage is TRBV6-6 and J usage is TRBJ2-3; 11 bases map to TRBD2. Trimming at V came to 4 bases and at J to 6 bases, leaving 6 bases not matched to a gene. The CDR3 runs 15 residues. Germline lookup yields CDR1 MNHNY and CDR2 SVGAGI (reference sequence). For the CDR3, the DNA is TGTGCCAGCAGTTCCTCCGCTAGCGGGAGGGATACGCAGTATTTT. As protein: CASSSSASGRDTQYF.

The chain carries TRBV5-4 and TRBJ2-1, with D perhaps matching TRBD2 (6 bases). V was shortened by 0 bases and J by 7 bases, with 14 bases between the two germline ends. Per germline, CDR1 SGHNT and CDR2 YYREEE (reference sequence). The CDR3 is 15 residues long. In DNA, the CDR3 is TGTGCCAGCAGCTTGGTGGGTACTAGCTTAAATGAGCAGTTCTTC. It is translated as CASSLVGTSLNEQFF.

The rearrangement uses TRBV19 and TRBJ2-3; the D gene is possibly TRBD2 (6 bases). Germline CDR1 and CDR2: LNHDA and SQIVND (reference sequence). This CDR3 region has 16 residues. Between the trimmed V and J ends, which lost 4 bases and 0 bases, there was a span of 14 bases. CDR3 in amino acids: CASSSPGAGSTDTQYF. The CDR3 nucleotides read TGTGCCAGTAGTAGCCCCGGGGCGGGAAGCACAGATACGCAGTATTTT.

V gene TRBV5-1 combines with J gene TRBJ1-5; D is perhaps TRBD1 (5 bases). Germline V gene lookup returns CDR1 SGHRS and CDR2 YFSETQ. CDR3 length equals 14 residues. V lost 2 bases to trimming and J lost 4 bases, with 10 bases between them. The CDR3 spells CASSFAGGNQPQHF. As DNA, the CDR3 is TGCGCCAGCAGCTTCGCGGGGGGTAATCAGCCCCAGCATTTT.

The chain is built from TRBV2 and TRBJ2-1, with a tentative D call TRBD1 (7 bases). This CDR3 has 16 residues. V lost 7 bases and J lost 7, with 23 bases in between. The germline gives CDR1 SNHLY, CDR2 FYNNEI. Here the CDR3 reads CASKGRNTAGGNEQFF. DNA of the CDR3: TGTGCCAGCAAGGGTCGCAATACGGCAGGGGGGAATGAGCAGTTCTTC.

J is TRBJ2-1 and V is TRBV2; possible D gene TRBD1, 5 bases. Trimming shortened V by 6 bases and J by 7 bases, and 10 bases separated the two germline ends. Germline CDR1 reads SNHLY; CDR2 reads FYNNEI. The CDR3 consists of 12 residues. In DNA form, the CDR3 reads TGTGCCAGCAGGACGGCAGGGAATGAGCAGTTCTTC. This encodes CASRTAGNEQFF.

The chain links TRBV5-1 to TRBJ2-3; weak D call: TRBD2 (6 bases). The CDR3 loop spans 18 amino acids. The V gene's germline CDR1 is SGHRS and CDR2 YFSETQ. Trimming left V 2 bases short and J 0 bases short, with 19 bases between. The CDR3 DNA follows: TGCGCCAGCAGCTTCGGTAGCGGAAGTTCTATTAGCACAGATACGCAGTATTTT. Protein: CASSFGSGSSISTDTQYF.

The chain employs TRBV23-1 and TRBJ2-7, with D possibly being TRBD2 (5 bases). TRBV23-1 is an ORF for which the function is uncertain. Trimming cost V 4 bases and J 1 base, with 14 bases left between them. This CDR3 spans 15 amino acids. The CDR3 loop is CASSLAGPTSYEQYF. CDR3 sequence (DNA): TGCGCCAGCAGTCTCGCGGGTCCTACTTCCTACGAGCAGTACTTC.

The gene calls are TRBV5-4 and TRBJ2-2; 7 nucleotides align to TRBD1. The J segment lost 2 bases and the V segment lost 4 bases, leaving 8 bases of the junction unmatched. Germline CDR1 SGHNT, CDR2 YYREEE (reference sequence). The CDR3 is 16 amino acids. This CDR3 reads CASSLDRVANTGELFF. DNA for the CDR3: TGTGCCAGCAGCCTAGACAGGGTAGCAAACACCGGGGAGCTGTTTTTT.

This chain links TRBV6-6 with TRBJ1-2, with 7 bases aligning to TRBD1. CDR1 is MNHNY, CDR2 SVGAGI, per germline (reference sequence). J lost 2 bases, V lost 2 bases, and 8 bases had no gene match. This CDR3 is 16 amino acids long. CDR3 residues: CASSYNSDRENYGYTF. The CDR3 DNA follows: TGTGCCAGCAGTTACAACTCTGACAGGGAAAACTATGGCTACACCTTC.

This rearrangement joins TRBV5-6 to TRBJ1-2; D perhaps matches TRBD1 (6 bases). This CDR3 has 16 residues. V shed 0 bases and J shed 8 bases, with 20 bases lying between them. The germline CDR1 and CDR2 sequences are SGHDT and YYEEEE. The CDR3 loop reads CASSLVGRGDGGGYTF. CDR3 nucleotides: TGTGCCAGCAGCTTGGTGGGCAGGGGAGATGGGGGAGGCTACACCTTC.

The V and J genes are TRBV30 and TRBJ1-2, with TRBD1 identical over 8 bases. Trimming removed 3 bases from V and 8 bases from J; junction bases left unmatched: 2. The CDR3 is 11 residues long. Looked up from germline, CDR1 is GTSNPN and CDR2 is SVGIG (reference sequence). The CDR3 loop reads CAWSAGGGYTF. CDR3 coding DNA: TGTGCCTGGAGCGCAGGGGGCGGCTACACCTTC. The complete variable domain, with remaining parts taken from reference TRBV30 and TRBJ1-2, reads SQTIHQWPATLVQPVGSPLSLECTVEGTSNPNLYWYRQAAGRGLQLLFYSVGIGQISSEVPQNLSASRPQDRQFILSSKKLLLSDSGFYLCAWSAGGGYTFGSGTRLTVV.

This chain connects TRBV6-5 to TRBJ2-7, with TRBD1 matching 7 bases. Per the germline V gene, CDR1 is MNHEY and CDR2 is SVGAGI. The CDR3 runs 12 residues. Unmatched junction bases numbered 5, after V lost 9 bases and J lost 3 bases. The CDR3 sequence is CASRDSGYEQYF. For the CDR3, the DNA is TGTGCCAGTCGGGACAGTGGCTACGAGCAGTACTTC.

The chain couples TRBV30 to TRBJ2-5, with 9 nucleotides matching TRBD1. Germline V gene lookup returns CDR1 GTSNPN and CDR2 SVGIG (reference sequence). V lost 7 bases to trimming and J lost 5 bases; unmatched junction nucleotides: 8. This CDR3 comprises 13 residues. CDR3 sequence: CASEQGAGETQYF. The CDR3 DNA reads as TGTGCCTCCGAACAGGGGGCAGGGGAGACCCAGTACTTC.

This clone came up a few times. The chain couples TRBV10-2 to TRBJ1-5; D possibly corresponds to TRBD1 (6 bases). The CDR3 extends over 15 amino acids. Trimming pared 6 bases from V and 3 bases from J, leaving 15 bases between. Germline CDR1 is WSHSY and CDR2 is SAAADI. Here the CDR3 reads CASRAGEWDNQPQHF. The CDR3 coding sequence is TGCGCCAGCAGGGCAGGGGAGTGGGACAATCAGCCCCAGCATTTT.

The CDR3 here is CASRTGAGGSYNSPLHF. In DNA form, the CDR3 reads TGTGCCAGCAGGACAGGGGCCGGGGGCTCCTATAATTCACCCCTCCACTTT. The chain joins TRBV7-8 to TRBJ1-6; 8 nucleotides agree with TRBD1. Germline V lookup: CDR1 SGHVS, CDR2 FQNEAQ. This CDR3 has 17 amino acids. V trimming: 6 bases; J trimming: 0 bases; junction bases outside the gene matches: 7.

This clone was observed a few times. The chain uses TRBV28 and TRBJ2-3; 12 nucleotides line up with TRBD2. CDR1 and CDR2 (germline): MDHEN, SYDVKM. J gave up 2 bases and V 8 bases, and 5 bases lay outside the gene matches. There are 15 residues in the CDR3. This CDR3 is CASQRLAGATDTQYF. The CDR3 DNA is TGTGCCAGCCAAAGACTAGCGGGGGCCACAGATACGCAGTATTTT.

DNA of the CDR3: TGCGCCAGCAGCACGGGACTTGGCCTAAACTATGGCTACACCTTC. Translating gives CASSTGLGLNYGYTF. This chain connects TRBV5-1 to TRBJ1-2; D may be TRBD1 (5 bases). Trimming took off 4 bases at V and 2 bases at J, with 15 bases between the two ends. Germline V gene sequence: CDR1 SGHRS, CDR2 YFSETQ. This CDR3 is 15 amino acids long.

CDR3 DNA: TGTGCCAGCAGCGTGACCCCCTCGGGGGGTGGCACTGAAGCTTTCTTT. It is translated as CASSVTPSGGGTEAFF. This rearrangement joins TRBV9 to TRBJ1-1; tentatively, D is TRBD1 (5 bases). CDR1 and CDR2 (germline): SGDLS, YYNGEE. The CDR3 loop spans 16 amino acids. Trimming shortened V by 2 bases and J by 4 bases, and 18 bases separated the two germline ends.

The chain's CDR3 is CAISARLGTANTEAFF. The CDR3 nucleotides are TGTGCCATCAGTGCCCGACTAGGGACAGCGAACACTGAAGCTTTCTTT. The chain uses TRBV10-3 and TRBJ1-1, with 7 nucleotides matching TRBD1. The germline V gene has CDR1 ENHRY and CDR2 SYGVKD. V lost 4 bases and J lost 1; bases outside the gene matches: 9. The CDR3 has 16 amino acids.

The chain couples TRBV14 to TRBJ2-2; D unclear. The length of the CDR3 is 13 residues. The V end was cut by 5 bases, the J end by 4 bases, with 8 bases between. Per germline, CDR1 SGHDN and CDR2 FVKESK. This chain's CDR3 is CASSATVTGELFF. The CDR3 region has the DNA TGTGCCAGCAGCGCTACAGTCACCGGGGAGCTGTTTTTT.

CDR3 bases: TGTGCCAGTAGTATAGGGACAGGGAACACTGAAGCTTTCTTT. It translates to CASSIGTGNTEAFF. This rearrangement joins TRBV19 to TRBJ1-1; 7 bases are shared with TRBD1. The germline CDR1 and CDR2 sequences are LNHDA and SQIVND (reference sequence). Germline trimming cut 1 base from V and 1 base from J; bases unmatched to any gene: 0. This CDR3 has 14 residues.

A word on this clone: In the same sample, other DNA sequences code for this CDR3. The V and J genes are TRBV19 and TRBJ1-6; maybe TRBD1 (6 bases). V was cut by 1 base and J by 7 bases, with 8 bases left in between. The CDR3 is 14 residues long. CDR1 is LNHDA and CDR2 is SQIVND in the germline V gene (reference sequence). The CDR3 nucleotides read TGTGCCAGTAGTATAGGACAGGAAAATTCACCCCTCCACTTT. This translates into CASSIGQENSPLHF.

The chain couples TRBV6-1 to TRBJ1-5; D is undetermined. The V and J ends lost 0 bases and 6 bases respectively, with 12 bases between them. The CDR3 runs to 15 residues. Germline CDR1 is MNHNS and CDR2 is SASEGT. The CDR3 protein is CASSEAQDGSQPQHF. In DNA, the CDR3 is TGTGCCAGCAGTGAAGCACAAGATGGGAGTCAGCCCCAGCATTTT.

This chain connects TRBV5-1 to TRBJ1-4, with TRBD1 as a possible D gene (6 bases). The germline CDR1 and CDR2 sequences are SGHRS and YFSETQ. The CDR3 is 20 amino acids. V was cut by 0 bases and J by 0 bases, with 21 bases left in between. CDR3: CASSLAVKPEQGPTNEKLFF. CDR3 DNA sequence: TGCGCCAGCAGCTTGGCCGTGAAGCCCGAACAGGGACCAACTAATGAAAAACTGTTTTTT.